This T cell receptor beta chain was profiled in a study of T cell repertoires in cytomegalovirus infection. Study-level points and caveats: Pooled public TCR beta family frequency picked out CMV carriers with the relevant HLA.

TCRdb passed the reads through MiXCR, listing each CDR3 protein once. The table lists some 900,000 distinct CDR3 sequences, approximately 32% of them singletons. Remarks on this clonotype: Its target is not known.

The clonotype comes from a human donor in good health (CMV status not recorded). Some clones in this sample may be carry-over from other donors' samples. The sequencing here drew on cultured CD8+ T cells from PBMCs, taken from culture after CMV antigen stimulation.

The CDR3 loop is CSVLGEGILNGYTF. The DNA of the CDR3 is TGCAGCGTTCTGGGAGAGGGGATATTGAATGGCTACACCTTC. This chain connects TRBV29-1 to TRBJ1-2, with a possible D match to TRBD1 (5 bases). Trimming shortened V by 5 bases and J by 6 bases, and 19 bases separated the two germline ends. The CDR3 sequence is 14 residues long. From germline, CDR1 is SQVTM and CDR2 ANQGSEA.